This T cell receptor (beta chain) was found in a study of molecular identifiers for immune sequencing clone quantification. General observations from the study: Sizes of clones that are highly expanded could be underestimated (if identical TCR molecules share a barcode).

V dropped 0 bases and J dropped 0; count of bases not matched to a gene: 9. Germline-derived CDR1 and CDR2 are LGHNA and YSLEER. This CDR3 has 18 amino acids. TCRdb reprocessed the PCR reads via MiXCR and lists one record per CDR3 protein. The table lists 90,000 or so distinct CDR3 sequences, approximately 23% of them singletons. On this clonotype: Its matching antigen is unknown.

The rearrangement links TRBV4-3 to TRBJ2-7; 9 nucleotides line up with TRBD2. The TCR was taken from a human donor in good health. Some libraries in this study had Jurkat cell RNA spiked in. What was sequenced was naive CD8+ T cells from blood, with Jurkat cell RNA spiked in. Subset of the sample: FACS-sorted CD8+CD4-CCR7+CD45RA+ naive T cells. DNA for the CDR3: TGCGCCAGCAGCCAAGATGTCGGGGCTAGCGGGAACTCCTACGAGCAGTACTTC. This sequence encodes CASSQDVGASGNSYEQYF.